The rows below give T cell receptor beta chains drawn from one sample of a study of T cell responses to AZD1222 COVID-19 vaccine. TCRdb's copy holds only in-frame clones and misses some; the assay was immunoSEQ multiplex PCR. The sample contains over 150,000 clones, 88% of which appear only once. Sequencing was performed on peripheral blood, taken on day 0 of AZD1222 vaccination. Receptor source: an adult in good health. The CDR3 runs from the conserved cysteine through the conserved F or W. Fields, in order: V gene, J gene, clone size, D gene, CDR3 protein, CDR3 DNA. D genes are given only for firm matches. Clone size is not always given. Where it is, it says once, few, many or a class for expanded clones.

V gene: TRBV30; J gene: TRBJ1-2; clone size: .; D gene: .; CDR3 protein: CAWTYWTGINYGYTF; CDR3 DNA: TGTGCCTGGACCTACTGGACCGGGATCAACTATGGCTACACCTTC
V gene: TRBV5-5; J gene: TRBJ2-7; clone size: .; D gene: .; CDR3 protein: CASSFGDHYEQYF; CDR3 DNA: TGTGCCAGCAGCTTCGGGGATCACTACGAGCAGTACTTC
V gene: TRBV10-2; J gene: TRBJ1-5; clone size: .; D gene: TRBD1; CDR3 protein: CASSGWEDRGIGGDQPQHF; CDR3 DNA: TGCGCCAGCAGTGGGTGGGAAGACAGGGGGATCGGTGGAGATCAGCCCCAGCATTTT
V gene: TRBV4-1; J gene: TRBJ2-1; clone size: .; D gene: TRBD2; CDR3 protein: CASSRGPGTSGHNEQFF; CDR3 DNA: TGCGCCAGCAGCCGGGGTCCCGGGACTAGCGGCCACAATGAGCAGTTCTTC
V gene: TRBV7-9; J gene: TRBJ2-7; clone size: few; D gene: .; CDR3 protein: CASSATYEQYF; CDR3 DNA: TGTGCCAGCAGCGCTACCTACGAGCAGTACTTC
V gene: TRBV19; J gene: TRBJ2-5; clone size: .; D gene: .; CDR3 protein: CASSIWQGSETQYF; CDR3 DNA: TGTGCCAGTAGTATATGGCAGGGCTCAGAGACCCAGTACTTC
V gene: TRBV25-1; J gene: TRBJ1-4; clone size: .; D gene: TRBD1; CDR3 protein: CASSRSGGNEKLFF; CDR3 DNA: TGTGCCAGCAGTAGGTCAGGGGGGAATGAAAAACTGTTTTTT
V gene: TRBV14; J gene: TRBJ2-7; clone size: .; D gene: .; CDR3 protein: CASSPGYYEQYF; CDR3 DNA: TGTGCCAGCAGCCCCGGGTACTACGAGCAGTACTTC
V gene: TRBV5-1; J gene: TRBJ1-2; clone size: .; D gene: .; CDR3 protein: CASSLGRYEDGYTF; CDR3 DNA: TGCGCCAGCAGCTTAGGGCGTTACGAAGATGGCTACACCTTC
V gene: TRBV6-4; J gene: TRBJ2-2; clone size: few; D gene: .; CDR3 protein: CASSVPAGTVAGELFF; CDR3 DNA: TGTGCCAGCAGTGTACCCGCCGGGACCGTGGCCGGGGAGCTGTTTTTT
V gene: TRBV27; J gene: TRBJ2-7; clone size: .; D gene: .; CDR3 protein: CASGILQEGEQYF; CDR3 DNA: TGTGCCAGCGGGATATTACAGGAAGGCGAGCAGTACTTC
V gene: TRBV30; J gene: TRBJ1-5; clone size: once; D gene: .; CDR3 protein: CAWSVNRGQPQHF; CDR3 DNA: TGTGCCTGGAGTGTAAATCGGGGACAGCCCCAGCATTTT
V gene: TRBV4-2; J gene: TRBJ2-1; clone size: .; D gene: TRBD1; CDR3 protein: CASSPRDRDLNEQFF; CDR3 DNA: TGTGCCAGCAGCCCCCGGGACAGGGATCTTAATGAGCAGTTCTTC
V gene: TRBV18; J gene: TRBJ2-7; clone size: .; D gene: .; CDR3 protein: CASSPASSYEQYF; CDR3 DNA: TGTGCCAGCTCACCCGCAAGCTCCTACGAGCAGTACTTC
V gene: TRBV14; J gene: TRBJ2-7; clone size: .; D gene: .; CDR3 protein: CASSQWQGYEQYF; CDR3 DNA: TGTGCCAGCAGCCAATGGCAGGGGTACGAGCAGTACTTC
V gene: TRBV4-1; J gene: TRBJ2-3; clone size: once; D gene: .; CDR3 protein: CASSSGPSTDTQYF; CDR3 DNA: TGCGCCAGCAGCTCCGGGCCTAGCACAGATACGCAGTATTTT
V gene: TRBV5-5; J gene: TRBJ2-7; clone size: .; D gene: .; CDR3 protein: CASSLLGQAYEQYF; CDR3 DNA: TGTGCCAGCAGCTTGCTAGGCCAGGCCTACGAGCAGTACTTC
V gene: TRBV9; J gene: TRBJ1-3; clone size: once; D gene: TRBD1; CDR3 protein: CASSDRDRAQDSGNTIYF; CDR3 DNA: TGTGCCAGCAGCGACCGGGACAGGGCTCAGGATTCTGGAAACACCATATATTTT
V gene: TRBV6-2/TRBV6-3; J gene: TRBJ1-5; clone size: .; D gene: .; CDR3 protein: CASSYVKSNQPQHF; CDR3 DNA: TGTGCCAGCAGTTATGTGAAGTCCAATCAGCCCCAGCATTTT
V gene: TRBV30; J gene: TRBJ2-3; clone size: .; D gene: TRBD1; CDR3 protein: CAWTRGQRADTQYF; CDR3 DNA: TGTGCCTGGACCCGGGGACAGAGAGCAGATACGCAGTATTTT